These 8 T cell receptor beta chains originate from one sample sequenced in a study of blood T cell repertoires in COVID-19. The data were produced by immunoSEQ multiplex PCR, yet TCRdb's version contains in-frame clones alone and is incomplete. The data show about 310,000 clones, about 87% seen once. Sequencing was carried out using PBMCs or T cells enriched from blood (not recorded which). The source of these receptors is a woman between 18 and 29 years old who had recovered from COVID-19.

This chain connects TRBV24-1 to TRBJ1-5, with 10 positions matching TRBD1. The germline V gene encodes CDR1 KGHDR and CDR2 SFDVKD. V lost 9 bases to trimming and J lost 0 bases; unmatched junction nucleotides: 4. The CDR3 is 15 amino acids. CDR3: CATSGTGDSNQPQHF. The CDR3 DNA is TGTGCCACCTCCGGGACAGGGGATAGCAATCAGCCCCAGCATTTT.

This chain connects TRBV7-9 to TRBJ1-4; D unresolved. V was shortened by 2 bases and J by 8 bases, with 6 bases between the two germline ends. CDR1 SEHNR and CDR2 FQNEAQ come from the germline V gene (reference sequence). The CDR3 loop spans 12 amino acids. Here the CDR3 reads CASSLREEKLFF. The CDR3 nucleotides are TGTGCCAGCAGCTTAAGGGAGGAAAAACTGTTTTTT.

The chain carries TRBV6-5 and TRBJ1-1; the match to TRBD1 covers 8 bases. The germline CDR1 and CDR2 sequences are MNHEY and SVGAGI. The V segment lost 7 bases and the J segment 2 bases; nucleotides outside the gene matches: 6. The CDR3 totals 14 residues. CDR3 nucleotides: TGTGCCAGCAAGCCGGGACAGGCCAACACTGAAGCTTTCTTT. It encodes CASKPGQANTEAFF.

V gene TRBV7-3 combines with J gene TRBJ1-2; 8 bases map to TRBD1. V was pared by 2 bases and J by 6 bases, with 2 bases of the junction left unmatched. From germline, CDR1 is SGHTA and CDR2 FQGTGA. The CDR3 is made up of 13 amino acids. This CDR3 is CASSLDRGHGYTF. Written as DNA, the CDR3 is TGTGCCAGCAGCTTAGACAGGGGCCATGGCTACACCTTC.

The rearrangement joins TRBV9 to TRBJ2-3, with D unclear. CDR1 and CDR2 (germline): SGDLS, YYNGEE. The CDR3 is 16 amino acids. V lost 0 bases, J lost 1 base, and 12 bases lay in between. CDR3: CASSVGVARGTDTQYF. The CDR3 bases are TGTGCCAGCAGCGTAGGAGTAGCTCGAGGCACAGATACGCAGTATTTT.

The chain is built from TRBV7-9 and TRBJ1-2; TRBD1 is a possible D gene (6 bases). The CDR3 is 13 amino acids. V was pared by 4 bases and J by 8 bases, with 14 bases between. Germline V CDR1 and CDR2: SEHNR, FQNEAQ (reference sequence). CDR3 coding DNA: TGTGCCAGCAGCTCGGGACAACCAGTCGGCTACACCTTC. This encodes CASSSGQPVGYTF. The full variable domain, its missing parts supplied by reference TRBV7-9 and TRBJ1-2, is DTGVSQNPRHKITKRGQNVTFRCDPISEHNRLYWYRQTLGQGPEFLTYFQNEAQLEKSRLLSDRFSAERPKGSFSTLEIQRTEQGDSAMYLCASSSGQPVGYTFGSGTRLTVV.

This rearrangement joins TRBV2 to TRBJ1-1; D unresolved. Germline-derived CDR1 and CDR2 are SNHLY and FYNNEI. V was cut by 6 bases and J by 2 bases, with 13 bases left in between. The CDR3 is 14 amino acids. CDR3: CASRHTTKNTEAFF. The CDR3 DNA is TGTGCCAGCAGACATACAACGAAAAACACTGAAGCTTTCTTT.

This clone has more than one count but fewer than ten. The chain joins TRBV5-6 to TRBJ1-6; perhaps TRBD1 as D (5 bases). Trimming shortened V by 3 bases and J by 4 bases, and 8 bases separated the two germline ends. The CDR3 totals 14 residues. The V gene's germline CDR1 is SGHDT and CDR2 YYEEEE. CDR3 DNA sequence: TGTGCCAGCAGCTCCCAGGGATATAATTCACCCCTCCACTTT. Encoded protein: CASSSQGYNSPLHF.